A single T cell receptor (beta chain) is shown here with its context. A few counts support this clone. Its recognized antigen is unknown. No base-level quality is on record; no much larger clone is a single base apart. The record originates from a study of CD8+ T cells in alopecia areata (dated by TCRdb to the late 2010s). For the wider study: Treated patients were enrolled in an open-label pilot trial of oral tofacitinib, 5 to 10 mg twice daily, for moderate-to-severe alopecia areata. Clonality in the scalp was compared among normal scalp (n=4), patchy alopecia areata scalp (n=8), and alopecia totalis/universalis scalp (n=8). Tofacitinib was given for 6 to 18 months, followed by 6 months of follow-up off drug to assess delayed response and recurrence. On the human side, TCRbeta sequencing was run on scalp tissue and on sorted CD4+ and CD8+ peripheral blood T cells from healthy controls and from alopecia areata patients with either patchy or totalis/universalis disease. The RNA source kit depended on sample type: the PAXgene miRNA kit for fixed scalp, the miRNeasy kit for PBMCs, and the RNeasy kit for mouse skin. For the treated patients, the SALT score, which quantifies what percentage of scalp surface area is affected, served as the measure of disease severity. immunoSEQ multiplex PCR using 35 Vbeta forward primers and 13 Jbeta reverse primers was used to amplify TCRbeta CDR3 regions. The study used high-throughput TCRbeta sequencing to examine T cell clonal expansion in alopecia areata, in both the C3H/HeJ mouse model and human patients. Patients on tofacitinib were biopsied at baseline and after 4 and 24 weeks of treatment, and several of the patients also had a later scalp biopsy.

The method was the immunoSEQ multiplex PCR assay. RNA was extracted from all samples and reverse transcribed into cDNA as template for TCR sequencing. SuperScript III was used for first-strand cDNA synthesis, primed with a 2:1 mix of oligo-dT and random hexamers. A synthetic immune receptor repertoire was used to assess amplification bias, and residual bias was removed computationally. On the study's bioinformatics: Raw reads were preprocessed for error removal, and CDR3 was defined according to IMGT conventions as running from the conserved cysteine to phenylalanine. Clonality was computed as 1 minus the Shannon entropy, with the entropy normalized by log2 of the number of productive unique TCRs. Whether scalp clones were CD4 or CD8 was inferred by matching scalp TCRbeta sequences against CD4 and CD8 repertoires sorted from blood. TCRdb took this table from immuneACCESS and kept in-frame rearrangements with V and J called. Such tables lack part of the clones; where checked against another copy, unresolved V genes explain under half of the gap, and the rest is unexplained. Clonal size and the V and J genes are those of that table, whereas D and trimming came from the DNA. The table for this sample lists about 100,000 clones; roughly 84% of them were counted only once. The top ten clonotypes cover under 25% of the sample.

V lost 3 bases and J lost 5 bases, and the count of bases not matched to a germline gene is 3. The germline V gene sets CDR1 to SNHLY and CDR2 to FYNNEI. The CDR3 runs 14 residues from the cysteine to the phenylalanine. CDR3 DNA is the only sequence kept; it has 42 bases, read in frame from the first base. What the time point label conveys for this sample: less than 25 weeks on oral tofacitinib. The sample's treatment or condition label, in plain terms: oral pan-JAK inhibitor, 5-10 mg twice daily. From alopecia areata patients, peripheral blood was collected along with lesional scalp punch biopsies. PBMCs were isolated by density centrifugation and stained for CD3, CD4 and CD8, after which CD4+ and CD8+ T cells were sorted on a FACSAria. On the study overall, not on this receptor specifically: Tofacitinib significantly decreased scalp clonality and the number of expanded CD8+ clones among the top 100 scalp clones. Because the treated cohort was small and had only one nonresponder, larger studies are needed to examine links between baseline CD8+ expansion and response. Resident alphabeta T cells in normal human skin are also sequenced, complicating scalp TCR repertoire analysis, unlike mouse skin dominated by gammadelta T cells. Many expanded lesional clones were found to persist in scalp and blood during tofacitinib treatment, and relapse after treatment cessation may be partly explained by this persistence. Compared with normal scalp, lesional scalp, particularly in alopecia totalis/universalis, had higher clonality and more expanded CD8+ clones, which suggests antigenic drive. TCR sequences shared between patients were less clear than in mice, possibly partly because of HLA diversity in the patient population.

Sequenced here: CD8+ T cells sorted from blood, sampled at week 24, from a patient treated with tofacitinib. The source of this sequence is a human donor with alopecia areata. The chain uses TRBV2 and TRBJ1-2; 10 bases in between match TRBD1. Read as DNA, the sequence is TGTGCCAGCAGTGAGGCGGGACAGGGGTATGGCTACACCTTC. It is translated as CASSEAGQGYGYTF.